This entry concerns a single T cell receptor beta chain. The assay was immunoSEQ multiplex PCR, and TCRdb's table has in-frame clones only and misses some. The sample holds 150,000 to 200,000 clones, 85% seen once. Germline V gene data show CDR1 as SNHLY and CDR2 as FYNNEI. This CDR3 contains 12 residues. The V end was cut by 10 bases, the J end by 0 bases, with 10 bases between. This entry comes from a study of blood T cell repertoires in COVID-19. The chain joins TRBV2 to TRBJ2-7; D gene ambiguous. Sequenced: peripheral blood. This sequence originates from a human donor with acute or convalescent COVID-19. The donor label of this sample is uncertain. The CDR3 is CATQTTSYEQYF. In DNA, the CDR3 is TGTGCCACCCAAACAACCTCCTACGAGCAGTACTTC.